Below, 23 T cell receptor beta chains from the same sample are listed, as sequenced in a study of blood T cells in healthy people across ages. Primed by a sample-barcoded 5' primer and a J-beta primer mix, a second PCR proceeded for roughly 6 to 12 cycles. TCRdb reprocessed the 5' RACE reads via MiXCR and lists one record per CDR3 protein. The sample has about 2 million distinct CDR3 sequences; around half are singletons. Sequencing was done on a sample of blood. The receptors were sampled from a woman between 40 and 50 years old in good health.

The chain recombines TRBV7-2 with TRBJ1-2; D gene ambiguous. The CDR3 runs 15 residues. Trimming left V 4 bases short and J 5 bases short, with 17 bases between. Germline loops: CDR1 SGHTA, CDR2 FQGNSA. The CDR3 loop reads CASSSREGVGYGYTF. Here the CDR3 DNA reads TGTGCCAGCAGCTCAAGAGAGGGTGTGGGATATGGCTACACCTTC.

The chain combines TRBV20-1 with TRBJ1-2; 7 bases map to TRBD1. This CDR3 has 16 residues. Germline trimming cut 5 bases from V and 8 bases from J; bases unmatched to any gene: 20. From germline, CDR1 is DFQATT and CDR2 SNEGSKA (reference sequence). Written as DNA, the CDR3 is TGCAGTGCTCTTTTATCACCGGGACAGCTATGGAGGGGCTACACCTTC. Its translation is CSALLSPGQLWRGYTF.

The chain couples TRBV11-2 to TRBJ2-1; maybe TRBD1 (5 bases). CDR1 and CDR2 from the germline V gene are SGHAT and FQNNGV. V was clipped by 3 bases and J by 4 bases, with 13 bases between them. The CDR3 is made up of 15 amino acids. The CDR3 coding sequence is TGTGCCAGCAGCTTTGGTCAGGGAAGGTACAATGAGCAGTTCTTC. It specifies CASSFGQGRYNEQFF. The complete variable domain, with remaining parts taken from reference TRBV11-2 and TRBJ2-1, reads EAGVAQSPRYKIIEKRQSVAFWCNPISGHATLYWYQQILGQGPKLLIQFQNNGVVDDSQLPKDRFSAERLKGVDSTLKIQPAKLEDSAVYLCASSFGQGRYNEQFFGPGTRLTVL.

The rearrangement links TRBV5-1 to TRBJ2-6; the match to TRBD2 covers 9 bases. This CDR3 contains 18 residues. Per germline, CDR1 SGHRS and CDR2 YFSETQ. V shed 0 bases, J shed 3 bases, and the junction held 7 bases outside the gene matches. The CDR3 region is CASSLGPAGGVGANVLTF. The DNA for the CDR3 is TGCGCCAGCAGCTTGGGTCCAGCGGGGGGCGTTGGGGCCAACGTCCTGACTTTC.

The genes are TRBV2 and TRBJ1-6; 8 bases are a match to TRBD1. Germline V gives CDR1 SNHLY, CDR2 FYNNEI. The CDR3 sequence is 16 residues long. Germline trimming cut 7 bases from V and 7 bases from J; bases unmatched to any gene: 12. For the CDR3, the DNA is TGTGCCAGCACCCCCAGGACAGGGCGGCGGAATTCACCCCTCCACTTT. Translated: CASTPRTGRRNSPLHF.

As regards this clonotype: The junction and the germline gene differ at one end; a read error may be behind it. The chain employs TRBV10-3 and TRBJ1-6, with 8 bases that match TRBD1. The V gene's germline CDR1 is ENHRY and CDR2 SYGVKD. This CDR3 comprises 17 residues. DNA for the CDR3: TGTGCCATCAGCGAGTCAGGGGGCCTCTCCTATAATTCACCCCTCCACTTT. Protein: CAISESGGLSYNSPLHF.

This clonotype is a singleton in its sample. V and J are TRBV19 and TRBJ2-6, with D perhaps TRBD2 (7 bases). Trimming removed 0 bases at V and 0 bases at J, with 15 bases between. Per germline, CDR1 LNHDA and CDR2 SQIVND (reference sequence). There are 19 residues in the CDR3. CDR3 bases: TGTGCCAGTAGTATAGATCGGGCGGGGGCCCGCTCTGGGGCCAACGTCCTGACTTTC. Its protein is CASSIDRAGARSGANVLTF.

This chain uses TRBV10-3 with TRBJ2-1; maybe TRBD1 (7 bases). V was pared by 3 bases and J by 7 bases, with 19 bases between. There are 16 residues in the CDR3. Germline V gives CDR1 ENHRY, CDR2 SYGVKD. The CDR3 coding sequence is TGTGCCATCAGTGATCATCGACAGGGAGGAGTGAATGAGCAGTTCTTC. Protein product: CAISDHRQGGVNEQFF.

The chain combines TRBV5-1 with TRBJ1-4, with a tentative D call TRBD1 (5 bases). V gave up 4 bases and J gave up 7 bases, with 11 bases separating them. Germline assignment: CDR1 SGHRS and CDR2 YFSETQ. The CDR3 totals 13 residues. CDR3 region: CASSQEGTEKLFF. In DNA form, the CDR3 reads TGCGCCAGCAGCCAGGAGGGGACTGAAAAACTGTTTTTT. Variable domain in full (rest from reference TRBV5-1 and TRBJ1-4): KAGVTQTPRYLIKTRGQQVTLSCSPISGHRSVSWYQQTPGQGLQFLFEYFSETQRNKGNFPGRFSGRQFSNSRSEMNVSTLELGDSALYLCASSQEGTEKLFFGSGTQLSVL.

CDR3: CASSRTGSSPLHF. The CDR3 DNA reads as TGTGCCAGCAGCCGGACAGGAAGTTCACCCCTCCACTTT. The J gene is TRBJ1-6, the V gene TRBV6-2 or TRBV6-3; TRBD1 matches at 7 bases. V trimming: 6 bases; J trimming: 9 bases; junction bases outside the gene matches: 5. Looked up from germline, CDR1 is MNHEY and CDR2 is SVGEGT. The CDR3 has 13 amino acids.

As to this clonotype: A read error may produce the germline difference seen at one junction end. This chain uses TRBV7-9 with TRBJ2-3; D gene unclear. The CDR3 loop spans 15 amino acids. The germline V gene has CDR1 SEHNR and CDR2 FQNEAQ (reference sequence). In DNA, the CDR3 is TGCGCCAGCAGCGAAAGGGAAACAACAGATGATACGCAGTATTTT. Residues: CASSERETTDDTQYF.

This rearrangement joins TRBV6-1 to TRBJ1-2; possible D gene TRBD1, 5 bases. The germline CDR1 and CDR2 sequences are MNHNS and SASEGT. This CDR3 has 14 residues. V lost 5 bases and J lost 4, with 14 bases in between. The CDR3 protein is CASSRGGTGYGYTF. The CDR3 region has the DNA TGTGCCAGCAGTCGCGGGGGTACTGGCTATGGCTACACCTTC.

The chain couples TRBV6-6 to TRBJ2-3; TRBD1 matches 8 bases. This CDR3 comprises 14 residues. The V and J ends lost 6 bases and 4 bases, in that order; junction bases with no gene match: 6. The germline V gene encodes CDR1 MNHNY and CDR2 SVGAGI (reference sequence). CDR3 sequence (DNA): TGTGCCAGCAGCCTCCGGGACAGGTCAGATACGCAGTATTTT. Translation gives CASSLRDRSDTQYF.

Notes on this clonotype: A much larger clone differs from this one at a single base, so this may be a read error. The CDR3 spells CASSYVEGACNEQFF. The CDR3 DNA sequence: TGTGCCAGCAGTTACGTTGAGGGGGCGTGCAATGAGCAGTTCTTC. The chain couples TRBV6-5 to TRBJ2-1, with 7 bases identical to TRBD1. V shed 2 bases and J 6 bases; nucleotides not matched to a gene: 7. The CDR3 covers 15 residues. The germline gives CDR1 MNHEY, CDR2 SVGAGI.

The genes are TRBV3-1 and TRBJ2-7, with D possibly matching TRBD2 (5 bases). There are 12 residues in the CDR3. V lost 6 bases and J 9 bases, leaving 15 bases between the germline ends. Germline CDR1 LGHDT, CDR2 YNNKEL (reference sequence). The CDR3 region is CASRSDGGRQYF. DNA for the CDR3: TGTGCCAGCAGAAGCGACGGCGGGCGGCAGTACTTC.

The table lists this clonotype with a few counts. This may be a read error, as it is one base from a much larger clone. CDR3 coding DNA: TGTGCCTGCAGCTTACGGCAGAGAGGACCCTACGAGCAGTACTTC. As protein: CACSLRQRGPYEQYF. The chain links TRBV7-2 to TRBJ2-7; D is uncertain. The CDR3 is made up of 15 amino acids. Germline CDR1 and CDR2: SGHTA and FQGNSA.

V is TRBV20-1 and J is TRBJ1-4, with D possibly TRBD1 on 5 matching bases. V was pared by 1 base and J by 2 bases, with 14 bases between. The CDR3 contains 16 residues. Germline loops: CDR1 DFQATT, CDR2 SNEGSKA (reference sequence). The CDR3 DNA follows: TGCAGTGCTAGAGTAGACAGCCTTAAGACTAATGAAAAACTGTTTTTT. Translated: CSARVDSLKTNEKLFF.

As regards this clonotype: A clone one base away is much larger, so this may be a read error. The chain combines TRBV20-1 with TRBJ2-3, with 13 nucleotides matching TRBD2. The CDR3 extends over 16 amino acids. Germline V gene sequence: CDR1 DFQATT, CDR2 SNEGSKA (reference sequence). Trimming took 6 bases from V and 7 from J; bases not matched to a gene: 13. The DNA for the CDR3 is TGCAGTGCGGGAGGGACTAGCGGGGCCCCGAGCTATACGCAGTATTTT. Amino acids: CSAGGTSGAPSYTQYF.

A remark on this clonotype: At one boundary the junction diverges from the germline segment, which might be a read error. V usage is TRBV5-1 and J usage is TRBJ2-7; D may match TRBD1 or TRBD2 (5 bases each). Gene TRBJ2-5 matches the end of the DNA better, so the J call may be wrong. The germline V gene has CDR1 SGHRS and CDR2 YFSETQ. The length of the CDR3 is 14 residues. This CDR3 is CANSFNQGAETQYF. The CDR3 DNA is TGCGCCAACAGCTTTAATCAGGGAGCAGAGACCCAGTACTTC.

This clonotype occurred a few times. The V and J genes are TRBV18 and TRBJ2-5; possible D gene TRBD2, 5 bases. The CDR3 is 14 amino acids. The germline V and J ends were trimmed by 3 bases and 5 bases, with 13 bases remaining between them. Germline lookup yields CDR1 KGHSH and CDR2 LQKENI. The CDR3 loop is CASSPSTWRETQYF. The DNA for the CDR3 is TGTGCCAGCTCACCGTCGACTTGGAGGGAGACCCAGTACTTC.

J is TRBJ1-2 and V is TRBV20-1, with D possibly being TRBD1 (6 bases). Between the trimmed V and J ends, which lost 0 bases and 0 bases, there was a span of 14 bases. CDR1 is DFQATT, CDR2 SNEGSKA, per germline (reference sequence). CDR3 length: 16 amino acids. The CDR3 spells CSARDLTGPPNYGYTF. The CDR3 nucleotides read TGCAGTGCTAGAGATCTTACAGGGCCTCCTAACTATGGCTACACCTTC.

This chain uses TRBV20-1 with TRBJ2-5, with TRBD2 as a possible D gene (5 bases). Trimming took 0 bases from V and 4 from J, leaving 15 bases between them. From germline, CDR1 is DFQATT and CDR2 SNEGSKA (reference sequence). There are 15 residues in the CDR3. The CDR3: CSARDPAEGRETQYF. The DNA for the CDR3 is TGCAGTGCTAGAGACCCCGCTGAGGGTCGAGAGACCCAGTACTTC.

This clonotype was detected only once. The CDR3 loop reads CASSQGTSGGAIGELFF. CDR3 in DNA: TGCGCCAGCAGCCAGGGGACTAGCGGGGGGGCCATCGGGGAGCTGTTTTTT. This chain links TRBV4-3 with TRBJ2-2; 16 nucleotides align to TRBD2. V trimming: 3 bases; J trimming: 7 bases; junction bases outside the gene matches: 5. Germline CDR1 LGHNA, CDR2 YSLEER. This CDR3 contains 17 residues.